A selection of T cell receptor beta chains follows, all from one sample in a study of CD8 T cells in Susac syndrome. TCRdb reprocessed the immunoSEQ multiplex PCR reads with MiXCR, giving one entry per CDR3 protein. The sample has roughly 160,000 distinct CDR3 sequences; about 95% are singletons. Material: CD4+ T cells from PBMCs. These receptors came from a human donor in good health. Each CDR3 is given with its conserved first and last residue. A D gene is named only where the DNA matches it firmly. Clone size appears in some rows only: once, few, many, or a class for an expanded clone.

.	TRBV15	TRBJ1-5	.	CATSRDGGQPQHF	TGTGCCACCAGCAGGGACGGAGGCCAGCCCCAGCATTTT
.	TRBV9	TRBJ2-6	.	CASSVEGSGANVLTF	TGTGCCAGCAGCGTAGAAGGATCTGGGGCCAACGTCCTGACTTTC
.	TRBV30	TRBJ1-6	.	CAWGRRGHLHF	TGTGCCTGGGGGAGGCGGGGCCACCTCCACTTT
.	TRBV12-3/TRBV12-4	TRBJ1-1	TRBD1	CASSFKGARVTEAFF	TGTGCCAGCAGTTTTAAGGGGGCCAGGGTCACTGAAGCTTTCTTT
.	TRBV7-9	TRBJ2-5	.	CASSTGRNQETQYF	TGTGCCAGCAGCACCGGACGGAACCAAGAGACCCAGTACTTC
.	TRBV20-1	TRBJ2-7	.	CSARGLAASYEQYF	TGCAGTGCTAGAGGGCTGGCGGCCTCCTACGAGCAGTACTTC
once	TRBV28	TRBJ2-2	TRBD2	CASSWTSGSTGELFF	TGTGCCAGCTCTTGGACTAGCGGGTCGACCGGGGAGCTGTTTTTT
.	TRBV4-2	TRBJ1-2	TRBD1	CASSQDGTVYGYTF	TGTGCCAGCAGCCAAGATGGGACAGTCTATGGCTACACCTTC
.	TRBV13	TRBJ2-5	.	CASSIGTLETQYF	TGTGCCAGCAGCATCGGGACTCTAGAGACCCAGTACTTC
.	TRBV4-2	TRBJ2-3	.	CASSQGGLALTQYF	TGTGCCAGCAGCCAAGGGGGACTGGCCCTTACGCAGTATTTT
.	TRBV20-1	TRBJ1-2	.	CSATGPTGGYTF	TGCAGTGCTACGGGCCCCACGGGAGGCTACACCTTC
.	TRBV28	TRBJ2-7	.	CASGQGGNYEQYF	TGTGCCAGCGGGCAGGGGGGGAACTACGAGCAGTACTTC
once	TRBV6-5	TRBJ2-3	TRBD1	CASSYPGQSADTQYF	TGTGCCAGCAGTTACCCGGGACAGTCAGCAGATACGCAGTATTTT
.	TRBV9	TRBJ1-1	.	CASSVVPGGGTEAFF	TGTGCCAGCAGCGTAGTGCCGGGAGGAGGCACTGAAGCTTTCTTT
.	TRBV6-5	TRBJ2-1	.	CASSSRSGWNDEQFF	TGTGCCAGCAGTTCCCGGAGCGGGTGGAACGATGAGCAGTTCTTC
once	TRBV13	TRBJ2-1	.	CASSPTTVYNEQFF	TGTGCCAGCAGCCCGACGACAGTCTACAATGAGCAGTTCTTC
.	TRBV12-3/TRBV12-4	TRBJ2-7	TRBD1	CASSEARGRSYEQYF	TGTGCCAGCAGTGAAGCCAGGGGGCGATCCTACGAGCAGTACTTC
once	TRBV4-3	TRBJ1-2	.	CASSQEQGDGYTF	TGCGCCAGCAGCCAAGAGCAGGGCGATGGCTACACCTTC
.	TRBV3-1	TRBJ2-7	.	CASSQGGTGYEQYF	TGTGCCAGCAGCCAGGGAGGGACAGGCTACGAGCAGTACTTC
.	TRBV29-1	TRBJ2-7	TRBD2	CSVDFTTGGEQYF	TGCAGCGTTGACTTTACGACGGGGGGCGAGCAGTACTTC
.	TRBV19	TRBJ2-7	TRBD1	CASSMRQGSYEQYF	TGTGCCAGTAGTATGCGACAGGGATCCTACGAGCAGTACTTC
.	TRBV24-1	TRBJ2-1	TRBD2	CATSDPASGVDEQFF	TGTGCCACCAGTGATCCGGCTAGCGGGGTTGATGAGCAGTTCTTC
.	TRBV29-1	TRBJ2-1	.	CSVEGQVDEQFF	TGCAGCGTTGAAGGACAGGTGGATGAGCAGTTCTTC
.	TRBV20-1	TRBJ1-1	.	CSARDSVSTEAFF	TGCAGTGCTAGAGATTCGGTGAGCACTGAAGCTTTCTTT
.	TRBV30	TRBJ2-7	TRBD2	CAWSHTGRGGWYEQYF	TGTGCCTGGAGCCATACTGGGCGCGGGGGGTGGTACGAGCAGTACTTC
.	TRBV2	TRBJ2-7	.	CASGRGASYEQYF	TGTGCCAGCGGAAGGGGCGCCTCCTACGAGCAGTACTTC
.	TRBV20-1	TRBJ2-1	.	CSAPAATYNEQFF	TGCAGTGCTCCGGCGGCAACCTACAATGAGCAGTTCTTC
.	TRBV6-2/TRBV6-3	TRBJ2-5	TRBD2	CASSSPGTSKETQYF	TGTGCCAGCAGTTCCCCCGGGACTAGCAAAGAGACCCAGTACTTC
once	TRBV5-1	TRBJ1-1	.	CASSLALGRTEAFF	TGCGCCAGCAGCTTGGCCCTAGGGAGGACTGAAGCTTTCTTT
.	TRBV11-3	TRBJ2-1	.	CASSLDAAGSYNEQFF	TGTGCCAGCAGCTTAGATGCCGCAGGCTCCTACAATGAGCAGTTCTTC
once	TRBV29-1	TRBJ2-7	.	CSVAVVREAEQYF	TGCAGCGTTGCTGTCGTCAGGGAGGCAGAGCAGTACTTC
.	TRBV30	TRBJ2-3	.	CAWGDGLHTDTQYF	TGTGCCTGGGGAGACGGGTTACACACAGATACGCAGTATTTT
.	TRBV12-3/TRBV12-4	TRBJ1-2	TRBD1	CATSDRDRGPYGYTF	TGTGCCACCTCTGACCGGGACAGGGGGCCATATGGCTACACCTTC
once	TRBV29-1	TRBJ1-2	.	CSVPGAKGSGYGYTF	TGCAGCGTCCCTGGAGCTAAGGGCAGCGGCTATGGCTACACCTTC
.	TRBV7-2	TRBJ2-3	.	CASRDASTDTQYF	TGTGCCAGCAGGGATGCTAGCACAGATACGCAGTATTTT
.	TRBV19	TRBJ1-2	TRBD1	CASSQTGTYGYTF	TGTGCCAGTAGTCAGACAGGGACCTATGGCTACACCTTC
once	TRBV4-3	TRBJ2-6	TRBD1	CASSPILGPGQGHSGANVLTF	TGCGCCAGCAGCCCTATTCTCGGGCCGGGACAGGGACATTCTGGGGCCAACGTCCTGACTTTC
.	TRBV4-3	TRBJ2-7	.	CASSQDQGEGVREQYF	TGCGCCAGCAGCCAAGATCAGGGCGAGGGAGTGAGGGAGCAGTACTTC
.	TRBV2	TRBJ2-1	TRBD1	CASSATGSPSYNEQFF	TGTGCCAGCAGTGCGACAGGGAGCCCCTCCTACAATGAGCAGTTCTTC
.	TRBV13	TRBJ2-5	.	CASSRRDSQETQYF	TGTGCCAGCAGCCGCCGGGACTCGCAAGAGACCCAGTACTTC
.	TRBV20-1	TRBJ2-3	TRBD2	CSARTTSGPHSDF	TGCAGTGCTAGAACGACTAGCGGGCCACACTCGGATTTT
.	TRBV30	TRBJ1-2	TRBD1	CAWSRQGYYGYTF	TGTGCCTGGAGCCGACAGGGTTACTATGGCTACACCTTC
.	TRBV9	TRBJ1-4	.	CASSRWQSPNEKLFF	TGTGCCAGCAGCCGCTGGCAGTCCCCTAATGAAAAACTGTTTTTT
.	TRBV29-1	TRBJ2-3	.	CSVEGARTDTQYF	TGCAGCGTTGAAGGGGCGCGAACAGATACGCAGTATTTT
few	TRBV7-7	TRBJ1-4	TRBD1	CASSLDRDEKLFF	TGTGCTAGCAGTCTAGACAGGGATGAAAAACTGTTTTTT